One and the same sample provided the 25 T cell receptor beta chains below, sequenced in a study of PD-1 blockade in classical Hodgkin lymphoma. Only in-frame clones appear in the TCRdb table, and some are missing; sequencing was by immunoSEQ multiplex PCR. The repertoire holds roughly 30,000 clones, with around four fifths as singletons. Time point described: cycle 4 day 1 (C4D1), after more than five weeks of nivolumab. Each patient relapsed following autologous stem cell transplantation, and prior brentuximab vedotin exposure differed. Negative selection with magnetic separation was used to purify CD4+ T cells from thawed PBMCs. The sample was CD4+ T cells from blood, taken before the fourth cycle of nivolumab. These receptor sequences come from a human donor with classical Hodgkin lymphoma.

V gene TRBV11-3 combines with J gene TRBJ2-3; D may be TRBD1 (6 bases). V lost 4 bases and J 0 bases, leaving 14 bases between the germline ends. Germline V gene sequence: CDR1 SGHNT, CDR2 YENEEA. This CDR3 spans 16 amino acids. The DNA for the CDR3 is TGTGCCAGCAGCTCCCAACAGGGTGGGAGCACAGATACGCAGTATTTT. Its translation is CASSSQQGGSTDTQYF.

The rearrangement joins TRBV5-1 to TRBJ1-3; D unclear. The CDR3 consists of 15 residues. Per germline, CDR1 SGHRS and CDR2 YFSETQ. The V end was cut by 0 bases, the J end by 0 bases, with 7 bases between. The CDR3 nucleotides are TGCGCCAGCAGCTTGGGGCCACTCTCTGGAAACACCATATATTTT. Translating gives CASSLGPLSGNTIYF.

This clone appeared a single time. V gene TRBV19 combines with J gene TRBJ2-5, with a possible D match to TRBD1 (6 bases). Trimming removed 2 bases from V and 2 bases from J, with 6 bases in between. Germline V gives CDR1 LNHDA, CDR2 SQIVND (reference sequence). The CDR3 loop spans 13 amino acids. CDR3 DNA: TGTGCCAGTAGTATAACAGGGCAAGAGACCCAGTACTTC. As protein: CASSITGQETQYF.

This chain uses TRBV12-1 with TRBJ2-5; the table's D call TRBD2 went unverified against the DNA. TRBV12-1 is noted as a pseudogene. There are 20 residues in the CDR3. CDR3 sequence: CASSFIRTFIVAGVFETQYF. CDR3 DNA: TGTGCCAGCAGCTTTATCCGAACATTTATCGTAGCGGGGGTTTTTGAGACCCAGTACTTC.

The sample holds a few counts of this clone. V is TRBV27 and J is TRBJ1-5; no clear D gene. Germline-derived CDR1 and CDR2 are MNHEY and SMNVEV (reference sequence). V gave up 4 bases and J gave up 1 base, with 5 bases separating them. The CDR3 loop spans 13 amino acids. The chain's CDR3 is CASSSDSNQPQHF. The CDR3 DNA follows: TGTGCCAGCAGTTCGGACAGCAATCAGCCCCAGCATTTT.

The rearrangement uses TRBV7-9 and TRBJ2-1; 8 bases are a match to TRBD2. This CDR3 has 15 amino acids. Losses at the gene ends were 3 bases for V and 3 bases for J; bases not matched to a gene: 4. CDR1 is SEHNR and CDR2 is FQNEAQ in the germline V gene (reference sequence). The CDR3 here is CASSFRGGLYNEQFF. For the CDR3, the DNA is TGTGCCAGCAGCTTTCGGGGGGGCCTCTACAATGAGCAGTTCTTC.

The rearrangement joins TRBV4-2 to TRBJ1-2; D unclear. CDR1 and CDR2 from the germline V gene are LGHNA and YNFKEQ. The CDR3 sequence is 16 residues long. Between the trimmed V and J ends, which lost 0 bases and 6 bases, there was a span of 17 bases. CDR3 sequence (DNA): TGTGCCAGCAGCCAAGATTTTGTGGGGATGGGTGATGGCTACACCTTC. Amino acids: CASSQDFVGMGDGYTF.

This sequence joins TRBV19 and TRBJ2-1; perhaps D is TRBD1 or TRBD2 (5 bases each). The CDR3 length is 15 residues. The V end was cut by 7 bases, the J end by 0 bases, with 13 bases between. Germline V gives CDR1 LNHDA, CDR2 SQIVND (reference sequence). The CDR3 region has the DNA TGTGCCAGTATCAGGGACGGAAGCTCCTACAATGAGCAGTTCTTC. Translation gives CASIRDGSSYNEQFF.

The rearrangement links TRBV9 to TRBJ1-4; 9 bases are a match to TRBD1. Germline V gives CDR1 SGDLS, CDR2 YYNGEE. This CDR3 contains 15 residues. V trimming: 4 bases; J trimming: 7 bases; junction bases outside the gene matches: 8. The CDR3 is CASSPRDRAAEKLFF. In DNA form, the CDR3 reads TGTGCCAGCAGCCCCCGGGACAGGGCGGCTGAAAAACTGTTTTTT.

The chain links TRBV4-3 to TRBJ1-2; a possible D gene is TRBD1 (5 bases). This CDR3 has 15 amino acids. Germline V lookup: CDR1 LGHNA, CDR2 YSLEER. V lost 2 bases and J lost 4, with 14 bases in between. CDR3 sequence: CASSQQLTVGYGYTF. The CDR3 nucleotides are TGCGCCAGCAGCCAACAACTGACAGTTGGCTATGGCTACACCTTC.

This clone turned up a few times. The V call is TRBV18, the J call TRBJ1-1; D may be TRBD1 (5 bases). Germline V gives CDR1 KGHSH, CDR2 LQKENI. V was cut by 2 bases and J by 1 base, with 11 bases left in between. CDR3 length: 15 residues. The CDR3: CASSPIREWNTEAFF. The CDR3 region has the DNA TGTGCCAGCTCACCAATCAGGGAGTGGAACACTGAAGCTTTCTTT.

The chain couples TRBV20-1 to TRBJ1-3, with D perhaps TRBD1 (5 bases). There are 11 residues in the CDR3. Per germline, CDR1 DFQATT and CDR2 SNEGSKA (reference sequence). V dropped 0 bases and J dropped 11 bases, with 8 bases sitting between them. The CDR3 protein is CSARDSGPIYF. CDR3 coding DNA: TGCAGTGCTAGAGATTCAGGGCCCATATATTTT.

This clone was seen once. This chain uses TRBV7-2 with TRBJ2-1; possibly TRBD1 or TRBD2 for D (5 bases each). From germline, CDR1 is SGHTA and CDR2 FQGNSA. CDR3 length: 13 amino acids. V was clipped by 8 bases and J by 9 bases, with 17 bases between them. CDR3 sequence (DNA): TGTGCCAGCGGGCCAGGGTTCGGAGGTGAGCAGTTCTTC. Translating it yields CASGPGFGGEQFF.

The chain combines TRBV6-1 with TRBJ2-7; 8 bases are shared with TRBD1. The CDR3 covers 15 residues. V shed 4 bases and J 1 base; nucleotides not matched to a gene: 6. The germline gives CDR1 MNHNS, CDR2 SASEGT. The CDR3 sequence is CASSGQGALSYEQYF. In DNA, the CDR3 is TGTGCCAGCAGTGGGCAGGGGGCGCTGTCCTACGAGCAGTACTTC.

The J gene is TRBJ1-1, the V gene TRBV7-8, with TRBD1 identical over 11 bases. Trimming at V came to 5 bases and at J to 12 bases, leaving 14 bases not matched to a gene. Per the germline V gene, CDR1 is SGHVS and CDR2 is FQNEAQ. The CDR3 spans 15 residues. For the CDR3, the DNA is TGTGCCAGCAGCCCGCATCGGACAGGGGGCTTTCGTACTTTCTTT. Its protein is CASSPHRTGGFRTFF.

The chain has TRBV9 and TRBJ1-2, with D unclear. Germline CDR1 reads SGDLS; CDR2 reads YYNGEE. V dropped 0 bases and J dropped 8 bases, with 11 bases sitting between them. The CDR3 is 13 residues long. The CDR3 is CASSVAGQVGYTF. CDR3 DNA sequence: TGTGCCAGCAGCGTAGCTGGGCAGGTGGGCTACACCTTC.

V gene TRBV19 combines with J gene TRBJ2-1; a possible D gene is TRBD2 (6 bases). Germline CDR1 reads LNHDA; CDR2 reads SQIVND (reference sequence). With 4 bases removed from V and 10 bases from J, the gap between germline ends came to 14 bases. CDR3 size: 13 residues. The CDR3 is CASSNSGLGEQFF. The CDR3 DNA reads as TGTGCCAGTAGTAATAGCGGTCTGGGCGAGCAGTTCTTC.

The V call is TRBV20-1, the J call TRBJ2-5; unclear D gene. Trimming shortened V by 4 bases and J by 5 bases, and 8 bases separated the two germline ends. Germline assignment: CDR1 DFQATT and CDR2 SNEGSKA (reference sequence). This CDR3 has 11 amino acids. The CDR3 bases are TGCAGTGCTAAGGAGCTGGAGACCCAGTACTTC. As protein: CSAKELETQYF.

The rearrangement links TRBV9 to TRBJ2-3, with D tentatively TRBD2 (6 bases). The CDR3 runs to 14 residues. Trimming removed 4 bases from V and 2 bases from J, with 11 bases in between. Germline CDR1 is SGDLS and CDR2 is YYNGEE. CDR3 in DNA: TGTGCCAGCAGCCCCAGGACTATCACAGATACGCAGTATTTT. It translates to CASSPRTITDTQYF. The entire variable domain, with the rest obtained from reference TRBV9 and TRBJ2-3, is as follows: DSGVTQTPKHLITATGQRVTLRCSPRSGDLSVYWYQQSLDQGLQFLIQYYNGEERAKGNILERFSAQQFPDLHSELNLSSLELGDSALYFCASSPRTITDTQYFGPGTRLTVL.

CDR3 residues: CASSSSGGGYNEQFF. The CDR3 DNA reads as TGTGCCAGCAGTTCATCCGGGGGGGGCTACAATGAGCAGTTCTTC. V usage is TRBV27 and J usage is TRBJ2-1; 8 nucleotides agree with TRBD2. Germline V gene lookup returns CDR1 MNHEY and CDR2 SMNVEV (reference sequence). The ends lost 4 bases at V and 3 bases at J; junction bases unmatched: 5. The CDR3 covers 15 residues.

The chain's CDR3 is CASSRTGGPNTEAFF. DNA of the CDR3: TGCGCCAGCAGCCGGACGGGGGGCCCCAACACTGAAGCTTTCTTT. V is TRBV5-1 and J is TRBJ1-1, with a tentative D call TRBD1 (6 bases). Looked up from germline, CDR1 is SGHRS and CDR2 is YFSETQ. This CDR3 has 15 residues. Between the trimmed V and J ends, which lost 4 bases and 2 bases, there was a span of 15 bases.

This sequence joins TRBV7-2 and TRBJ2-3; perhaps TRBD2 as D (6 bases). The ends were cut back, 4 bases at V and 0 bases at J, with 14 bases in the middle. Germline-derived CDR1 and CDR2 are SGHTA and FQGNSA. The CDR3 spans 16 residues. The CDR3 nucleotides read TGTGCCAGCAGCTCCGCCGGGACTTCTAGCACAGATACGCAGTATTTT. Translating gives CASSSAGTSSTDTQYF.

The rearrangement links TRBV12-5 to TRBJ2-5; D ambiguous. Germline V gene sequence: CDR1 LGHNT, CDR2 FRNRAP. CDR3 length: 9 residues. V dropped 10 bases and J dropped 3 bases, with 3 bases sitting between them. CDR3 protein: CATKETQYF. As DNA, the CDR3 is TGTGCTACCAAAGAGACCCAGTACTTC.

The chain has TRBV28 and TRBJ2-6; D ambiguous. The ends were cut back, 3 bases at V and 0 bases at J, with 3 bases in the middle. There are 14 residues in the CDR3. Germline values: CDR1 MDHEN, CDR2 SYDVKM. The CDR3 DNA follows: TGTGCCAGCAGTTTGACCTCTGGGGCCAACGTCCTGACTTTC. It translates to CASSLTSGANVLTF.

The chain has TRBV20-1 and TRBJ1-2, with D possibly being TRBD1 (5 bases). Germline-derived CDR1 and CDR2 are DFQATT and SNEGSKA (reference sequence). Trimming cost V 2 bases and J 4 bases, with 5 bases left between them. CDR3 length equals 11 residues. The CDR3 nucleotides read TGCAGTGCTAGAAGGGGCTATGGCTACACCTTC. The encoded protein is CSARRGYGYTF.